The next 26 T cell receptor beta chains were all read from a single sample in a study of blood T cells in healthy people across ages. Using a J-beta primer mix together with a sample-barcoded 5' primer, a second PCR was run for roughly 6 to 12 cycles. MiXCR, applied by TCRdb to the 5' RACE reads, yields one record per CDR3 protein. Of around 700,000 distinct CDR3 sequences in the sample, 25% were seen once. This same sample was also part of a study on T cells of mothers and their children.

Sequencing was carried out using blood. These receptors were collected from a boy aged 10-17 years in good health.

The chain recombines TRBV28 with TRBJ2-4; 12 bases map to TRBD2. Germline trimming cut 4 bases from V and 4 bases from J; bases unmatched to any gene: 23. The germline V gene has CDR1 MDHEN and CDR2 SYDVKM. This CDR3 has 22 residues. The CDR3 here is CASSSSPWASGRALGMKNIQYF. The DNA for the CDR3 is TGTGCCAGCAGTTCATCCCCGTGGGCTAGCGGGAGGGCCCTCGGGATGAAAAACATTCAGTACTTC.

In this sample, this clonotype turned up a few times. V usage is TRBV6-2 or TRBV6-3 and J usage is TRBJ2-5; D may be TRBD2 (6 bases). The CDR3 has 14 amino acids. Germline CDR1 reads MNHEY; CDR2 reads SVGEGT. Trimming stripped 1 base from V and 1 base from J, with 7 bases between. The CDR3 protein is CASSYYGGQETQYF. The CDR3 DNA sequence: TGTGCCAGCAGTTACTACGGGGGCCAAGAGACCCAGTACTTC.

This clonotype showed up just a few times. The V call is TRBV29-1, the J call TRBJ2-6, with a possible D match to TRBD2 (6 bases). V was shortened by 5 bases and J by 0 bases, with 14 bases between the two germline ends. CDR3 length equals 16 residues. Germline CDR1 reads SQVTM; CDR2 reads ANQGSEA. The DNA for the CDR3 is TGCAGCGTTCGTTGGGAGGTGGGCTCTGGGGCCAACGTCCTGACTTTC. Translating gives CSVRWEVGSGANVLTF.

The chain links TRBV28 to TRBJ2-5; 12 bases are shared with TRBD2. CDR1 MDHEN and CDR2 SYDVKM come from the germline V gene. The V gene end was trimmed by 7 bases and the J gene end by 2 bases; junction bases not matched to a gene: 5. The CDR3 is 15 amino acids. CDR3 loop: CASTSLAGGQETQYF. In DNA, the CDR3 is TGTGCCAGCACCTCTCTAGCGGGAGGGCAAGAGACCCAGTACTTC.

The chain employs TRBV7-9 and TRBJ2-5; perhaps TRBD1 as D (5 bases). This CDR3 is 15 amino acids long. V was trimmed by 5 bases and J by 3 bases, leaving 16 bases between them. Looked up from germline, CDR1 is SEHNR and CDR2 is FQNEAQ (reference sequence). This chain's CDR3 is CASSQPGAEKETQYF. The CDR3 DNA reads TGTGCCAGCAGCCAACCTGGGGCGGAAAAAGAGACCCAGTACTTC. The full variable domain, in which reference TRBV7-9 and TRBJ2-5 provide the parts outside the CDR3, is DTGVSQNPRHKITKRGQNVTFRCDPISEHNRLYWYRQTLGQGPEFLTYFQNEAQLEKSRLLSDRFSAERPKGSFSTLEIQRTEQGDSAMYLCASSQPGAEKETQYFGPGTRLLVL.

The chain uses TRBV4-1 and TRBJ2-2; TRBD2 might be the D (6 bases). This CDR3 is built from 16 residues. Trimming cost V 2 bases and J 1 base, with 11 bases left between them. CDR1 MGHRA and CDR2 YSYEKL come from the germline V gene. CDR3 sequence reads: CASSQLAGMNTGELFF. The CDR3 DNA sequence: TGCGCCAGCAGCCAACTGGCGGGGATGAACACCGGGGAGCTGTTTTTT.

V is TRBV29-1 and J is TRBJ2-7; 7 nucleotides agree with TRBD2. V trimming: 2 bases; J trimming: 3 bases; junction bases outside the gene matches: 1. The CDR3 has 12 residues. The germline V gene encodes CDR1 SQVTM and CDR2 ANQGSEA. CDR3 bases: TGCAGCGTTGAAACTAGCGACTACGAGCAGTACTTC. Its translation: CSVETSDYEQYF.

V gene TRBV29-1 combines with J gene TRBJ2-5; 13 bases line up with TRBD2. Judging by the DNA end, TRBJ2-7 fits better; the J call may be wrong. Germline V gene data show CDR1 as SQVTM and CDR2 as ANQGSEA. This CDR3 has 18 amino acids. The CDR3 region has the DNA TGCAGCGTCACTAGCGGGAGGGCCGGAATAGGTCGGGCCGGCGAGCAGTACTTC. Its translation: CSVTSGRAGIGRAGEQYF.

The rearrangement links TRBV7-9 to TRBJ2-1, with 7 bases identical to TRBD1. Germline V CDR1 and CDR2: SEHNR, FQNEAQ (reference sequence). J lost 8 bases, V lost 6 bases, and 10 bases had no gene match. The CDR3 covers 14 residues. The CDR3 reads CASSTGQVGDEQFF. CDR3 bases: TGTGCCAGCAGTACCGGACAGGTCGGAGATGAGCAGTTCTTC.

The chain employs TRBV28 and TRBJ1-2, with D possibly being TRBD1 (5 bases). Germline CDR1 MDHEN, CDR2 SYDVKM. CDR3 length: 12 amino acids. Deletions cut 7 bases from V and 10 bases from J, with 16 bases between. CDR3 residues: CASNLGVRDYTF. The CDR3 region has the DNA TGTGCCAGCAACTTGGGGGTCCGGGACTACACCTTC.

A few counts support this clonotype. The chain combines TRBV4-1 with TRBJ2-1; D possibly uses TRBD1 or TRBD2 (5 bases each). The CDR3 spans 14 residues. The germline V gene encodes CDR1 MGHRA and CDR2 YSYEKL. Trimming took off 1 base at V and 3 bases at J, with 7 bases between the two ends. In DNA, the CDR3 is TGCGCCAGCAGCCAAGGGGACGGCTACAATGAGCAGTTCTTC. Protein: CASSQGDGYNEQFF.

About this clonotype itself: One end of the junction varies from germline; a read error may be responsible. This chain links TRBV4-2 with TRBJ2-7, with 11 bases fitting TRBD2. Per the germline V gene, CDR1 is LGHNA and CDR2 is YNFKEQ. This CDR3 is built from 19 residues. CDR3: CTSSPSYSGRAPLSYEQYF. As DNA, the CDR3 is TGTACCAGCAGCCCATCTTATAGCGGGAGGGCCCCCCTTTCCTACGAGCAGTACTTC.

J is TRBJ1-1 and V is TRBV7-9; 7 nucleotides agree with TRBD1. V shed 1 base, J shed 3 bases, and the junction held 8 bases outside the gene matches. The CDR3 runs to 16 residues. CDR1 and CDR2 (germline): SEHNR, FQNEAQ (reference sequence). The CDR3 loop reads CASSLGRGVVHTEAFF. DNA of the CDR3: TGTGCCAGCAGCTTAGGCAGGGGGGTAGTGCACACTGAAGCTTTCTTT.

This clonotype was seen a few times. The chain employs TRBV20-1 and TRBJ2-2; D unclear. The CDR3 consists of 14 residues. Germline V gene lookup returns CDR1 DFQATT and CDR2 SNEGSKA (reference sequence). V gave up 8 bases and J gave up 4 bases, with 17 bases separating them. The CDR3 protein is CSRLCGGGTGELFF. The CDR3 DNA sequence: TGCAGTAGACTGTGTGGCGGCGGCACCGGGGAGCTGTTTTTT.

This sequence joins TRBV15 and TRBJ1-1; D ambiguous. Trimming took 1 base from V and 4 from J, leaving 7 bases between them. This CDR3 is built from 13 residues. CDR1 is LNHNV, CDR2 YYDKDF, per germline (reference sequence). The CDR3 loop reads CATSRVGFTEAFF. Written as DNA, the CDR3 is TGTGCCACCAGCAGAGTAGGGTTCACTGAAGCTTTCTTT.

The CDR3 sequence is CASGTSGHEQFF. The CDR3 coding sequence is TGTGCCAGCGGGACTAGCGGGCATGAGCAGTTCTTC. V gene TRBV6-5 combines with J gene TRBJ2-1; 12 bases line up with TRBD2. The germline gives CDR1 MNHEY, CDR2 SVGAGI. The CDR3 runs 12 residues. Trimming cost V 8 bases and J 8 bases; bases outside gene matches: 1.

The rearrangement uses TRBV7-8 and TRBJ2-1, with 13 bases fitting TRBD2. The DNA matches TRBJ2-5 better at its end, which makes the J call doubtful. CDR1 and CDR2 from the germline V gene are SGHVS and FQNEAQ. The CDR3 is made up of 17 amino acids. The CDR3, as DNA: TGTGCCAGCAGCTCAGGGACTAGCGGGACACCACAAGAGACCCAGTACTTC. This encodes CASSSGTSGTPQETQYF.

The chain is built from TRBV7-9 and TRBJ2-5; 10 bases match TRBD1. Germline assignment: CDR1 SEHNR and CDR2 FQNEAQ (reference sequence). V gave up 3 bases and J gave up 2 bases; unmatched junction bases: 9. CDR3 length: 17 amino acids. The CDR3: CASSFAAGQGQQETQYF. The DNA for the CDR3 is TGTGCCAGCAGCTTTGCGGCGGGACAGGGGCAGCAAGAGACCCAGTACTTC. The entire variable domain, with the rest obtained from reference TRBV7-9 and TRBJ2-5, is as follows: DTGVSQNPRHKITKRGQNVTFRCDPISEHNRLYWYRQTLGQGPEFLTYFQNEAQLEKSRLLSDRFSAERPKGSFSTLEIQRTEQGDSAMYLCASSFAAGQGQQETQYFGPGTRLLVL.

This clonotype has a handful of counts. J is TRBJ2-3 and V is TRBV3-1, with unresolved D. This CDR3 comprises 17 residues. V lost 4 bases and J 2 bases, leaving 19 bases between the germline ends. Germline-derived CDR1 and CDR2 are LGHDT and YNNKEL (reference sequence). The CDR3, as DNA: TGTGCCAGCAGCCCCTCAGGAAGAACTTATTACACAGATACGCAGTATTTT. Translated: CASSPSGRTYYTDTQYF.

V is TRBV12-3 or TRBV12-4 and J is TRBJ2-1; D unclear. CDR3 length: 13 amino acids. With 10 bases removed from V and 0 bases from J, the gap between germline ends came to 10 bases. The chain's CDR3 is CATQDSSYNEQFF. The CDR3 DNA is TGTGCCACCCAGGATAGCTCCTACAATGAGCAGTTCTTC.

The chain couples TRBV29-1 to TRBJ2-5; D uncertain. Trimming pared 1 base from V and 3 bases from J, leaving 12 bases between. This CDR3 spans 14 amino acids. Looked up from germline, CDR1 is SQVTM and CDR2 is ANQGSEA. CDR3 sequence reads: CSVEGAEAEETQYF. The CDR3 nucleotides read TGCAGCGTTGAAGGGGCCGAAGCCGAAGAGACCCAGTACTTC.

This clonotype was seen a few times. This chain's CDR3 is CASSPADWLQETQYF. The DNA for the CDR3 is TGTGCCAGCAGCCCAGCCGACTGGCTACAAGAGACCCAGTACTTC. The genes are TRBV7-9 and TRBJ2-5; unclear D gene. Germline V gives CDR1 SEHNR, CDR2 FQNEAQ (reference sequence). Trimming pared 5 bases from V and 2 bases from J, leaving 15 bases between. CDR3 length: 15 amino acids.

In this sample, this clonotype turned up a few times. The J gene is TRBJ1-4, the V gene TRBV12-3 or TRBV12-4; tentatively, D is TRBD1 (5 bases). This CDR3 has 14 residues. Between the trimmed V and J ends, which lost 5 bases and 8 bases, there was a span of 15 bases. CDR3 region: CASSLSGWEEKLFF. CDR3 in DNA: TGTGCCAGCAGTCTCTCAGGGTGGGAGGAAAAACTGTTTTTT.

The chain employs TRBV7-9 and TRBJ1-2, with 10 bases lining up with TRBD1. With V trimmed by 3 bases and J by 1 base, 5 bases remained unmatched. Germline V CDR1 and CDR2: SEHNR, FQNEAQ (reference sequence). CDR3 length: 16 residues. CDR3 DNA: TGTGCCAGCAGCTTCCCTTGGACAGGGGGTAACTATGGCTACACCTTC. It encodes CASSFPWTGGNYGYTF.

This chain uses TRBV12-3 or TRBV12-4 with TRBJ2-1; D is perhaps TRBD2 (5 bases). CDR3 length equals 15 residues. Trimming cost V 3 bases and J 3 bases, with 12 bases left between them. CDR3 bases: TGTGCCAGCAGTTTTGAAGTAGAGGGCTACAATGAGCAGTTCTTC. It is translated as CASSFEVEGYNEQFF.

The rearrangement uses TRBV2 and TRBJ2-7; D might be TRBD1 (5 bases). CDR3 length equals 11 residues. V was pared by 11 bases and J by 3 bases, with 11 bases between. Germline V gives CDR1 SNHLY, CDR2 FYNNEI. The CDR3 here is CAGKDSYEQYF. Written as DNA, the CDR3 is TGTGCCGGCAAAGACAGCTACGAGCAGTACTTC.